The 20 T cell receptor beta chains below all came from one sample that was sequenced in a study of spatial heterogeneity in lung cancer. Time point: sample taken at primary tumor resection. Whole RNA, which was extracted from tumor, nontumor lung tissue or frozen PBMC, was sequenced without any cell sorting. MiXCR was run by TCRdb on the 5' RACE reads, yielding one entry per CDR3 protein. The data contain under 8,000 distinct CDR3 sequences, about 4.2% of them singletons. The sequencing here drew on normal lung tissue next to the tumor, taken at surgery. These receptors all come from a female donor with early-stage non-small cell lung cancer.

This clonotype showed up just a few times. The chain recombines TRBV3-1 with TRBJ2-4, with a tentative D call TRBD2 (6 bases). The CDR3 runs to 12 residues. V lost 4 bases and J 5 bases, leaving 6 bases between the germline ends. Looked up from germline, CDR1 is LGHDT and CDR2 is YNNKEL (reference sequence). CDR3 nucleotide sequence: TGTGCCAGCAGCCCGGGGGAAAACATTCAGTACTTC. It yields the protein CASSPGENIQYF. The variable domain in full, with the rest retrieved from reference TRBV3-1 and TRBJ2-4, is DTAVSQTPKYLVTQMGNDKSIKCEQNLGHDTMYWYKQDSKKFLKIMFSYNNKELIINETVPNRFSPKSPDKAHLNLHINSLELGDSAVYFCASSPGENIQYFGAGTRLSVL.

Judged by abundance, this clonotype is medium-sized (0.01 to 0.1%). This chain joins TRBV5-8 and TRBJ1-5; 9 bases are shared with TRBD1. The V gene's germline CDR1 is SGHTS and CDR2 YDEGEE. Trimming removed 5 bases from V and 6 bases from J; junction bases left unmatched: 3. The CDR3 totals 13 residues. The CDR3 DNA reads as TGTGCCAGCAGTACAGGGGGCCTTCAGCCCCAGCATTTT. Its protein is CASSTGGLQPQHF.

This clonotype has at least ten counts. The chain uses TRBV7-9 and TRBJ2-7; 7 bases align to TRBD1. The V segment lost 4 bases and the J segment 2 bases; nucleotides outside the gene matches: 5. CDR3 length equals 14 residues. CDR1 and CDR2 (germline): SEHNR, FQNEAQ (reference sequence). CDR3 protein: CASSSGTVTYEQYF. The CDR3 DNA reads TGTGCCAGCAGCTCCGGGACAGTTACCTACGAGCAGTACTTC.

This clonotype was observed many times. The V gene is TRBV7-2, the J gene TRBJ2-7; D possibly corresponds to TRBD2 (5 bases). The CDR3 runs to 13 residues. V lost 4 bases and J 1 base, leaving 8 bases between the germline ends. Germline V gene lookup returns CDR1 SGHTA and CDR2 FQGNSA. The CDR3 spells CASSSRASYEQYF. Written as DNA, the CDR3 is TGTGCCAGCAGCTCGCGGGCGTCCTACGAGCAGTACTTC.

This clonotype was recorded at least ten times. The CDR3 reads CASSFGAVGQYF. In DNA, the CDR3 is TGTGCCAGCAGTTTTGGGGCGGTTGGGCAGTATTTT. The chain recombines TRBV28 with TRBJ2-3, with a possible D match to TRBD1 (5 bases). Germline V gene lookup returns CDR1 MDHEN and CDR2 SYDVKM. CDR3 length: 12 amino acids. Trimming stripped 3 bases from V and 11 bases from J, with 12 bases between.

Within the sample, this clonotype is medium-sized. The gene calls are TRBV3-1 and TRBJ2-3, with D hard to call. This CDR3 has 12 amino acids. Trimming cost V 4 bases and J 2 bases, with 4 bases left between them. Per germline, CDR1 LGHDT and CDR2 YNNKEL (reference sequence). CDR3 in DNA: TGTGCCAGCAGCCGATACACAGATACGCAGTATTTT. This translates into CASSRYTDTQYF.

This clonotype was recorded at least ten times. The V and J genes are TRBV18 and TRBJ1-5; possible D gene TRBD1, 6 bases. Germline values: CDR1 KGHSH, CDR2 LQKENI. CDR3 length: 15 amino acids. Trimming shortened V by 2 bases and J by 8 bases, and 16 bases separated the two germline ends. CDR3 DNA: TGTGCCAGCTCACCATCTCACGGGGGGCAGGAGCCCCAGCATTTT. Encoded protein: CASSPSHGGQEPQHF.

This chain uses TRBV28 with TRBJ2-7; D uncertain. CDR3 size: 12 residues. CDR1 is MDHEN and CDR2 is SYDVKM in the germline V gene. The ends were cut back, 7 bases at V and 0 bases at J, with 7 bases in the middle. The CDR3 loop reads CASTRSSYEQYF. The DNA of the CDR3 is TGTGCCAGCACCCGGAGCTCCTACGAGCAGTACTTC.

This clonotype is medium-sized (0.01 to 0.1%). The chain employs TRBV4-1 and TRBJ2-1; 13 bases match TRBD2. The CDR3 consists of 16 residues. Trimming cost V 5 bases and J 7 bases; bases outside gene matches: 8. The V gene's germline CDR1 is MGHRA and CDR2 YSYEKL. CDR3 sequence: CASSVPGLAGPNEQFF. The DNA for the CDR3 is TGCGCCAGCAGCGTTCCGGGACTAGCGGGGCCGAATGAGCAGTTCTTC.

This clonotype is labeled as medium-sized. The V and J genes are TRBV6-1 and TRBJ2-1; 8 bases are shared with TRBD2. This CDR3 spans 16 amino acids. J was trimmed by 3 bases and V by 8 bases; bases with no gene match: 12. The V gene's germline CDR1 is MNHNS and CDR2 SASEGT. The CDR3 DNA reads TGTGCCAGCCTATCTAGCCTCCGGGGGGGCTACAATGAGCAGTTCTTC. This translates into CASLSSLRGGYNEQFF.

This clonotype qualifies as medium-sized. The rearrangement links TRBV7-2 to TRBJ1-4; perhaps TRBD1 as D (6 bases). The CDR3 totals 18 residues. V lost 4 bases and J lost 0, with 18 bases in between. Germline loops: CDR1 SGHTA, CDR2 FQGNSA. CDR3 DNA sequence: TGTGCCAGCAGCTCCGCCCCTACAGGGCCTGCAACTAATGAAAAACTGTTTTTT. Translated: CASSSAPTGPATNEKLFF.

In its sample, this clonotype ranks as medium-sized (0.01 to 0.1%). This sequence joins TRBV5-1 and TRBJ2-5; D uncertain. The CDR3 spans 15 residues. V dropped 3 bases and J dropped 1 base, with 13 bases sitting between them. Germline lookup yields CDR1 SGHRS and CDR2 YFSETQ. CDR3 nucleotides: TGCGCCAGCAGCTCTGGGCCAGCGATCCAAGAGACCCAGTACTTC. This sequence encodes CASSSGPAIQETQYF.

This clonotype was counted many times. This chain uses TRBV29-1 with TRBJ2-7; no clear D gene. Germline V gives CDR1 SQVTM, CDR2 ANQGSEA. Between the trimmed V and J ends, which lost 6 bases and 4 bases, there was a span of 10 bases. The CDR3 is made up of 11 amino acids. The DNA for the CDR3 is TGCAGCGTCTATCTTAATTACGAGCAGTACTTC. Translation gives CSVYLNYEQYF.

This clonotype was recorded at least ten times. V and J are TRBV20-1 and TRBJ2-1; 10 bases agree with TRBD2. With 5 bases clipped from V and 6 bases from J, the junction kept 10 bases outside the gene matches. This CDR3 has 15 amino acids. The V gene's germline CDR1 is DFQATT and CDR2 SNEGSKA (reference sequence). The CDR3 DNA reads TGCAGTGCTCCCCGATTTAGCGGGGGGCGCAATGAGCAGTTCTTC. Protein product: CSAPRFSGGRNEQFF.

This clonotype was seen many times. The gene calls are TRBV5-4 and TRBJ1-2, with 10 bases lining up with TRBD1. The V gene end was trimmed by 5 bases and the J gene end by 2 bases; junction bases not matched to a gene: 6. Germline CDR1 is SGHNT and CDR2 is YYREEE (reference sequence). The CDR3 sequence is 15 residues long. The CDR3 spells CASSLRGQGNYGYTF. CDR3 nucleotide sequence: TGTGCCAGCAGTCTCCGGGGACAGGGGAACTATGGCTACACCTTC.

Remarks on this clonotype: This sequence may be a read error, since a much larger clone differs from it by one base. The chain is built from TRBV6-2 or TRBV6-3 and TRBJ2-3, with D perhaps TRBD1 or TRBD2 (5 bases each). Trimming took off 2 bases at V and 6 bases at J, with 15 bases between the two ends. CDR1 MNHEY and CDR2 SVGEGT come from the germline V gene. The CDR3 is made up of 15 amino acids. The CDR3, as DNA: TGTGCCAGCAGTTACGCTCCAATGGGGGAGGATACGCAGTATTTT. Translating it yields CASSYAPMGEDTQYF.

This clonotype is medium-sized (0.01 to 0.1%). This sequence joins TRBV9 and TRBJ2-2; the match to TRBD2 covers 9 bases. This CDR3 region has 16 residues. V gave up 0 bases and J gave up 1 base; unmatched junction bases: 1. Germline-derived CDR1 and CDR2 are SGDLS and YYNGEE. CDR3 in amino acids: CASSVGLAENTGELFF. The CDR3 DNA follows: TGTGCCAGCAGCGTAGGACTAGCGGAGAACACCGGGGAGCTGTTTTTT.

Many counts were recorded for this clonotype. The chain combines TRBV9 with TRBJ1-2, with no clear D. Germline V lookup: CDR1 SGDLS, CDR2 YYNGEE. V shed 3 bases and J shed 5 bases, with 8 bases lying between them. CDR3 length: 12 amino acids. CDR3 in amino acids: CASSATEYGYTF. The DNA of the CDR3 is TGTGCCAGCAGCGCGACTGAGTATGGCTACACCTTC.

This clonotype was counted many times. The chain uses TRBV28 and TRBJ1-2; 10 nucleotides agree with TRBD1. The length of the CDR3 is 13 residues. Trimming cost V 10 bases and J 7 bases; bases outside gene matches: 9. The germline CDR1 and CDR2 sequences are MDHEN and SYDVKM. This chain's CDR3 is CATPGQGIGGYTF. The CDR3 coding sequence is TGTGCCACACCGGGACAGGGGATAGGTGGCTACACCTTC.

This clonotype was found once. A much larger clone sits a single nucleotide away, making a read error possible. The J gene is TRBJ2-7, the V gene TRBV6-2 or TRBV6-3, with D possibly TRBD1 on 7 matching bases. The CDR3 has 14 residues. Germline V CDR1 and CDR2: MNHEY, SVGEGT. The CDR3 sequence: CVSIGGTANYEQYF. CDR3 coding DNA: TGTGTCAGCATTGGGGGGACAGCCAACTACGAGCAGTACTTC.